The TCR beta chain described here comes from a study of shared clonotypes between healthy human individuals. Only in-frame clones appear in the TCRdb table, and some are missing; sequencing was by immunoSEQ multiplex PCR. The sample lists around 1.4 million clones; 97% to 99% were seen once. Trimming stripped 8 bases from V and 5 bases from J, with 30 bases between. CDR1 and CDR2 (germline): KGHSH, LQKENI. The CDR3 has 18 amino acids. This clone has only one observation. The rearrangement uses TRBV18 and TRBJ2-5; maybe TRBD1 (6 bases). The sample taken for sequencing was naive CD4+ T cells sorted from blood. Noted subset: CD45RA+ positively selected. The sequence was obtained from a man younger than 40 in good health. This chain's CDR3 is CASPSGQGWVSSRETQYF. The CDR3 DNA sequence: TGTGCCAGCCCCTCGGGGCAGGGGTGGGTATCGAGTCGGGAGACCCAGTACTTC.